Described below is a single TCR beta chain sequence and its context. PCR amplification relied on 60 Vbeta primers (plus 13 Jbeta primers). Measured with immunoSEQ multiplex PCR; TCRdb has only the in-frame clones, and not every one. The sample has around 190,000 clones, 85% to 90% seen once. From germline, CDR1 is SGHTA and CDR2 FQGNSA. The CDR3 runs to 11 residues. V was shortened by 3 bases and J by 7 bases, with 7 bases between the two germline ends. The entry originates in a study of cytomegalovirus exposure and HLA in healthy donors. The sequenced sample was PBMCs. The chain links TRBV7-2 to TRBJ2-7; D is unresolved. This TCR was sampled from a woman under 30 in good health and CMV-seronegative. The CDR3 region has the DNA TGTGCCAGCAGCTTTACAAGAGAGCAGTACTTC. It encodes CASSFTREQYF. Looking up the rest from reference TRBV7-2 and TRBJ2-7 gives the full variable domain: GAGVSQSPSNKVTEKGKDVELRCDPISGHTALYWYRQSLGQGLEFLIYFQGNSAPDKSGLPSDRFSAERTGGSVSTLTIQRTQQEDSAVYLCASSFTREQYFGPGTRLTVT.